The 2 T cell receptor beta chains listed next were all sequenced from one sample in a study of human T cells and chemical hapten exposure. Each CDR3 protein gets one entry after TCRdb re-called the RACE reads with MiXCR. The table shows 280,000 or so distinct CDR3 sequences, with about 7.7% occurring only once. Sample time point: pre-sensitization, week 0. Treatment described: therapeutic diphenylcyclopropenone sensitization with weekly scalp DPC. Sample: whole blood, taken in connection with sensitization to the hapten diphenylcyclopropenone (DPC). Source of these receptors: a man younger than 35 with alopecia areata. Some clones in this sample may be carry-over from other donors' samples.

There are a few counts of this clonotype. This chain uses TRBV12-3 or TRBV12-4 with TRBJ1-1, with D unresolved. The CDR3 contains 13 residues. V was shortened by 8 bases and J by 1 base, with 11 bases between the two germline ends. CDR3 bases: TGTGCCAGCCGGCCGGCAGAGAACACTGAAGCTTTCTTT. Protein product: CASRPAENTEAFF.

This clonotype has just a few counts. The genes are TRBV6-5 and TRBJ1-5; TRBD1 is a possible D gene (6 bases). The CDR3 runs to 14 residues. Per the germline V gene, CDR1 is MNHEY and CDR2 is SVGAGI. V lost 6 bases to trimming and J lost 7 bases, with 16 bases between them. The CDR3 DNA is TGTGCCAGCAGCTACAGGGACTTCGGACAGCCCCAGCATTTT. It codes for CASSYRDFGQPQHF.